This T cell receptor beta chain was sequenced for a study of cytomegalovirus exposure and HLA in healthy donors (TCRdb year 2017). Turning to the overall study: According to an earlier analysis of 450 to 650 of the donors, about 179 million T cells yielded 90 million to 130 million unique TCR beta sequences and around 300 Gb of sequence data. All discovery cohort repertoires had been generated on a single sequencing platform. Donor age, sex, ethnicity and CMV serostatus were compiled together with the repertoire data. The study used immunosequencing to profile the T cell repertoires of several hundred subjects and linked those repertoires to cytomegalovirus serostatus. Class I and class II HLA loci were covered by the typing at four-digit resolution. The number of typed donors differed by locus: roughly 629-640 for A, B, C, DRB1 and DQB1; approximately 540 for DQA1; 606 for DPA1; and roughly 490 for DPB1. Rather than drawing on any new phenotypic data, the later analysis identified candidate immune exposures from TCR beta sequences and the way those sequences occurred across donors. High-throughput TCR immunosequencing, statistical association of individual TCRs with disease status, and machine learning were combined to predict cytomegalovirus infection status. Approximately 300 gigabases of sequencing data and roughly 81 million unique TCR sequences made up an early release that covered fewer than 650 HLA-typed donors. The study was designed to test whether signatures of past pathogen exposure could be identified by cataloging public T cell receptors. Of the 398 genotyped donors, 65% to 90% were placed in the genetic ancestry cluster associated with self-reported Caucasian donors. Four to six DR-DQ haplotypes were handled as single units for association and clustering, since linkage in the cohort was strong. An earlier analysis of around 540 of the donors applied high-throughput TCR beta sequencing to assess whether each TCR beta V gene segment acted as functional or pseudogenic. A later genetic analysis took genome-wide SNP genotypes for about 65% of the 666 donors and used that subset as a discovery cohort. A later analysis re-examined previously published TCR beta repertoires from more than 600 donors and added high-resolution HLA genotyping to investigate patterns of TCR occurrence. In addition to the first cohort of about 650 subjects, a separate validation cohort of approximately 130 different subjects was used. Among some 400 genotyped donors of the cohort, an average of approximately 250,000 unique TCR beta nucleotide sequences were sequenced per donor, about a sixth of them non-productive.

To prepare the library, the immunoSEQ multiplex PCR assay was applied. For the multiplex PCR, a mixture combining 60 forward primers for TCR Vbeta segments and 13 reverse primers for TCR Jbeta segments was used. The CDR3 region of rearranged TCR beta genes was amplified from genomic DNA with a multiplex PCR assay. The amplified TCR beta libraries were sequenced on the Illumina HiSeq System as 87-base-pair reads. The authors' analysis ran thus. In a later analysis, roughly 80 million unique TCR beta chains were counted across the 666 repertoires, and roughly 11 million of these chains were shared by at least two donors. A nearest-neighbor algorithm error-corrected the raw reads and collapsed the reads into unique sequences, merging closely related sequences to remove PCR and sequencing errors. CDR3 sequences were aligned to IMGT reference sequences to assign V, D and J gene segments. For a sequence to be retained, a match of at least six nucleotides to both a V gene segment and a J gene segment was required. A rearrangement was called productive if the CDR3 had no stop codons and remained in frame with V and J, and every other rearrangement was called non-productive. CDR3 was defined according to IMGT convention as the region running from the second conserved V-encoded cysteine to the conserved J-encoded phenylalanine. The earlier analysis of 587 of the donors excluded any sequence lacking an unambiguous match to a single V gene segment. In an earlier analysis of around 590 of the donors, a V segment was called functional when productive rearrangements were above 56.7%, and segregating when the standard deviation between donors exceeded 5%. A statistical classification framework was built for diagnosing cytomegalovirus status from the catalog of TCR beta chain sequences. V and J gene assignment, in a later analysis, came from comparing TCR nucleotide sequences with IMGT/GENE-DB human TR gene sequences. Using the TCRdist pipeline, a later analysis assigned CDR3 sequences along with most-parsimonious VDJ recombination scenarios. A later analysis defined each TCR beta chain by its CDR3 amino acid sequence plus V-gene family, and excluded reads lacking a unique V-gene family. A later analysis removed several hundred highly shared, low-generation-probability nucleotide sequences to deal with suspected cross-contamination and a sequencing artifact. For each public chain, a later analysis derived a clonal expansion index from normalized ranks of inferred template counts within each repertoire. In a later analysis, generation probabilities were computed with a VDJ recombination model fitted to out-of-frame rearrangements, and the resulting probabilities were checked against IGoR. In a later analysis, hypergeometric tests were used to score TCR-TCR, TCR-HLA and TCR-CMV co-occurrence, with a repertoire-size bias correction applied to TCR pairs. False discovery rates were estimated in a later analysis by permuting HLA or CMV assignments 20 times. A later analysis grouped co-occurring TCRs with DBSCAN, adding TCRdist sequence similarity when clustering within HLA-allele-positive subsets. Repertoires with fewer than 30,000 or more than 120,000 public chains, plus five repertoires with anomalous nucleotide sharing, were excluded from co-occurrence clustering. TCRdb stores this immuneACCESS table with in-frame sequences only. Part of the clones is absent; in the studies checked, under half of the shortfall reflects unresolved V genes, and no reason is known for the rest. Clone size and V and J calls were adopted from that table, with D and trimming inferred from the DNA. Counted in this sample were roughly 150,000 clones; 76% of them appeared once. The ten largest clones take up 1.5% to 2% of the sample.

As regards this clone: Which antigen it targets is not known. Base qualities are missing; no much larger clone stands one base away. The sample contains more than one DNA sequence encoding this CDR3.

General conclusions and limits of the study: In a later analysis, most CMV-associated TCR beta chains were found to appear HLA-restricted, with HLA associations seemingly driven largely by CMV exposure. The study listed 164 TCR beta chains as associated with cytomegalovirus. A later genetic analysis associated a missense DCLRE1C variant with V-gene and J-gene trimming of TCR beta chains, and an independent cohort replicated the association. A later analysis reported that several top co-occurrence clusters appeared linked to parvovirus B19, influenza, CMV and Epstein-Barr virus. The earlier analysis of 587 of the donors excluded some 15 rarely observed V segments, including chromosome 9 orphons, because counts were too low. A later genetic analysis reported fewer N-insertions in productive TCRs among donors in an Asian-associated ancestry cluster than the roughly 620-donor mean. Because HLA typing was missing for some donors at each locus, association tests included only the typed subset. In this cohort, only TCR beta chains were sequenced, and detectable features were limited by the absence of alpha or paired-chain data. In a later analysis, HLA-associated TCR beta chains showed more clonal expansion and lower generation probabilities than non-associated chains that were equally common. Strong co-occurrence of HLA alleles, especially DR and DQ, made assigning TCR associations to individual alleles difficult. A group of highly shared sequence variants was considered likely to be a technical artifact of the sequencing pipeline. A few of the identified cytomegalovirus-associated TCR beta chains were confirmed in vitro to be specific for cytomegalovirus antigens. For the cohort, immune exposure information was limited to CMV serostatus. An earlier analysis of some 590 of the donors showed that most TCR beta V segments appeared in productive rearrangements either about 87% or about 30% of the time, which broadly matched IMGT annotations. In a later analysis, TCR association rates were found to vary across HLA loci, with the most associated TCRs seen for DRB1 alleles and the fewest for HLA-C alleles. A further reported finding was that TCR beta sequences accurately predicted the HLA-A and HLA-B alleles for most subjects in the first cohort. In both the original and validation cohorts, the classifier was reported to diagnose cytomegalovirus status with high specificity and sensitivity. Correlated functional status among segregating V segments might reflect linkage disequilibrium, but an unknown experimental factor could not be ruled out. Across donors, most TCR sequences were observed very rarely, whereas some public TCRs were present in many individuals. According to the authors, the approach could potentially be generalized to other disease states and immunological phenotypes. In a later analysis, 15,000 to 20,000 TCR beta sequences were associated with specific HLA alleles at a false discovery rate of 0.05. Some IMGT-functional V segments, including TRBV6-2 and TRBV6-3, could not be told apart with the 87-base-pair reads, so those segments were excluded. The presence/absence analyses assumed that sequencing depth was roughly uniform across donors, and that assumption may not be true.

The CDR3 covers 14 residues, taking in both the cysteine and the phenylalanine. Solely the CDR3 DNA is kept, with 42 bases framed from the first base. From a lookup of the germline V gene, CDR1 and CDR2 are MNHNS and SASEGT. V is cut by 4 bases and J by 2 bases, and the space between the germline ends is 12 bases. In total, roughly 710 healthy bone marrow donors made up the cohort. Cohort members were all nominally healthy when sampled, although unrecorded immune exposures were likely present. The donor tested CMV seronegative, placing the donor among the roughly 400 seronegative members of the cohort. A peripheral blood sample was provided by each donor, and peripheral blood mononuclear cells were used for TCR beta sequencing. The Qiagen DNeasy Blood Extraction Kit was used to extract genomic DNA from the blood cell samples.

Here the chain combines TRBV6-1 and TRBJ2-7; TRBD1 could be the D gene, as 5 bases match. Sequences were obtained from PBMCs. The sequence derives from a woman between 40 and 50 years old in good health and CMV-seronegative. The nucleotides are TGTGCCAGCAGTGTGGTGGGGCACACCTACGAGCAGTACTTC. Its protein product is CASSVVGHTYEQYF.